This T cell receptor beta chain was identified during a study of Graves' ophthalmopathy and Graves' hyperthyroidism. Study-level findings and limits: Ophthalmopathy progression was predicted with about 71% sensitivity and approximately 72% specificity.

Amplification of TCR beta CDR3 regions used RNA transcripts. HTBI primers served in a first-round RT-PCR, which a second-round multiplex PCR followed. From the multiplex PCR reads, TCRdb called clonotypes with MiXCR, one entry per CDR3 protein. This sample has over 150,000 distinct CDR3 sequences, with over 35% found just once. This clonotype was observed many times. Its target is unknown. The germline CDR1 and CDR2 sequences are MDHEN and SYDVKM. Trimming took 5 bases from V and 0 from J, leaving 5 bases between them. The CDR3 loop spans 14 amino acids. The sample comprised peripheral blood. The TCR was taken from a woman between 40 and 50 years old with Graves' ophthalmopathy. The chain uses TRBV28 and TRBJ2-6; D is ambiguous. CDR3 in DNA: TGTGCCAGCAGTCGACACTCTGGGGCCAACGTCCTGACTTTC. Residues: CASSRHSGANVLTF.